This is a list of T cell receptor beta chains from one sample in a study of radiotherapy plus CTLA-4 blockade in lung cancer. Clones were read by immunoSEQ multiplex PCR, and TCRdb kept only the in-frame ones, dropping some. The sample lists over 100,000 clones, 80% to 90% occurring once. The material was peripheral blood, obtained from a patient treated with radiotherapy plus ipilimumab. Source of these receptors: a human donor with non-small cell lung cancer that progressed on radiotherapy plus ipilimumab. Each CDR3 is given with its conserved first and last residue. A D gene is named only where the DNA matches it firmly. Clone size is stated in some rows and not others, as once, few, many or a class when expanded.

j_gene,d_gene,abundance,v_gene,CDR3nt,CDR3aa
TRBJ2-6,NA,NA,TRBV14,TGTGCCAGCAGCCGATCGGCAGGAGGTTCTGGGGCCAACGTCCTGACTTTC,CASSRSAGGSGANVLTF
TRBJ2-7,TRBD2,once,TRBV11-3,TGTGCCAGCAGCTTAGTGGGACTAGCGGGAGGCCCCGAGCAGTACTTC,CASSLVGLAGGPEQYF
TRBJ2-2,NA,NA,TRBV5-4,TGTGCCAGCAGTTGGCAGGGTGGCACCGGGGAGCTGTTTTTT,CASSWQGGTGELFF
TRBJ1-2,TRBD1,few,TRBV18,TGTGCCAGCTCACCGGACAGGACCTATGGCTACACCTTC,CASSPDRTYGYTF
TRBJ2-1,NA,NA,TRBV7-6,TGTGCCAGCAGCTTACAGTCCCTCAGGGATCGTGACAATGAGCAGTTCTTC,CASSLQSLRDRDNEQFF
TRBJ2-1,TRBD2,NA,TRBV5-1,TGCGCCAGCAGCTCCGGACTAGCGGGAGATGGGTCCTACAATGAGCAGTTCTTC,CASSSGLAGDGSYNEQFF
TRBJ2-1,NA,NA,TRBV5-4,TGTGCCAGCAGCTTAGGAGGGGGCAACGGTGAGCAGTTCTTC,CASSLGGGNGEQFF
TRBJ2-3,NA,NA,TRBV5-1,TGCGCCAGCAGCCCCCTTGTGGCAGATACGCAGTATTTT,CASSPLVADTQYF
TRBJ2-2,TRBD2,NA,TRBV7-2,TGTGCCAGCAGCCAACCGGCGGGAGCGGGGGCCGGGGAGCTGTTTTTT,CASSQPAGAGAGELFF
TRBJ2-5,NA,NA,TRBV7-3,TGTGCCAGCAGCTTGGGGACCCATGCCCCCCAGTACTTC,CASSLGTHAPQYF
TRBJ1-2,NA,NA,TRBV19,TGTGCCAGTAGTCCACGGGGACCGAAAGCTAACTATGGCTACACCTTC,CASSPRGPKANYGYTF
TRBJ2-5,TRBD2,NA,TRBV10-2,TGCGCCAGCAAGCTAGCGGGAGAATTGGAGACCCAGTACTTC,CASKLAGELETQYF
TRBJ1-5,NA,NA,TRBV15,TGTGCCACCAGCAGGATCCCCCTTAGCTGGCCCCAGCATTTT,CATSRIPLSWPQHF
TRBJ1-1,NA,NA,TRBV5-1,TGCGCCAGCAGCCCCCTGACCTCTTTCACTGAAGCTTTCTTT,CASSPLTSFTEAFF
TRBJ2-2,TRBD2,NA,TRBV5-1,TGCGCCAGCAGCTTGGTAGCGGGAGTTAGAACCGGGGAGCTGTTTTTT,CASSLVAGVRTGELFF
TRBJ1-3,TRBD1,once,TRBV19,TGTGCCAGTAGTATGCGACAGGGGGTCTCTGGAAACACCATATATTTT,CASSMRQGVSGNTIYF
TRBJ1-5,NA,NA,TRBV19,TGTGCCAGTAGTCACCGGGGGGGAGGTCAGCCCCAGCATTTT,CASSHRGGGQPQHF
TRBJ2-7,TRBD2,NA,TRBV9,TGTGCCAGCAGCCCCAGGCGGGAGGATCCCTACGAGCAGTACTTC,CASSPRREDPYEQYF
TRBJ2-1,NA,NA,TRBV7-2,TGTGCCAGCAGCTTAGCGCTAACCCTGTCCAATGAGCAGTTCTTC,CASSLALTLSNEQFF
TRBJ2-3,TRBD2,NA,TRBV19,TGTGCCAGTAGTATAGTACTAGCGGGAGGCACAGATACGCAGTATTTT,CASSIVLAGGTDTQYF
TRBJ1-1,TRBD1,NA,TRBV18,TGTGCCAGCTCCCCCATGCAGGGGGAAGCTGAAGCTTTCTTT,CASSPMQGEAEAFF
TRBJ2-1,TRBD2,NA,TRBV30,TGTGCCTGGATCACTACTAGCGGGAGTTACAATGAGCAGTTCTTC,CAWITTSGSYNEQFF
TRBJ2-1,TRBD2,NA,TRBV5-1,TGCGCCAGCAGCTTGGGACTAGCGAAGGATGAGCAGTTCTTC,CASSLGLAKDEQFF
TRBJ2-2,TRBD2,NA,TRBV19,TGTGCCAGTAGTATTGGGGGGGTCAAAGCCGGGGAGCTGTTTTTT,CASSIGGVKAGELFF
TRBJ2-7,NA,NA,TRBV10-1,TGCGCCAGCAGTGGGACCGGGACGGCGAGCTCCTACGAGCAGTACTTC,CASSGTGTASSYEQYF
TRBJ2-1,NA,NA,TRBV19,TGTGCCAGTACTGAGGAAGGCTTGGAGTTCTTC,CASTEEGLEFF
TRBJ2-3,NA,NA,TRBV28,TGTGCCAGTCGTTGGGCTAGAGGGCTGAATACGCAGTATTTT,CASRWARGLNTQYF
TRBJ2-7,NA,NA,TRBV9,TGTGCCAGCAGCGTATCGGCGGGGATAACGTACGAGCAGTACTTC,CASSVSAGITYEQYF